This record covers a single T cell receptor beta chain. This clone is a singleton in its sample. Which antigen it targets is not known. Per-nucleotide qualities are absent, and no much larger clonotype sits a single base away. The sample is drawn from a study of blood T cell repertoires in COVID-19 (dated by TCRdb to the early 2020s). About the study as a whole: Samples covering the acute and convalescent phases of COVID-19 were provided by collaborators in the United States, Italy and Spain. HLA class I and class II types, where available, came from metadata supplied by the sample provider rather than from assay-based typing. Samples were obtained from the ongoing ImmuneRACE study (first 160 participants) and from about 1,300 subjects provided by 6 global collaborators. A freely available public database, intended as a resource for researchers studying the immune response to SARS-CoV-2, is where the repertoires were released. The material from the prospective study consisted of cDNA or gDNA derived from T cells, B-cell-depleted T cells, or PBMCs. Subjects who had been exposed to COVID-19, were actively infected with it, or had recovered from it provided the deeply sampled blood TCRbeta repertoires that made up the dataset. The sample metadata nearly always contained a de-identified subject ID, COVID-19 status, age in years and sex.

The germline V gene provides CDR1 SGDLS and CDR2 YYNGEE. There are 14 amino acids in the CDR3, from cysteine to phenylalanine inclusive. The retained sequence is limited to the CDR3, 42 bases, with the frame set at the first base. Trimming costs V 2 bases and J 1 base, and their ends lie 9 bases apart. The immunoSEQ Assay, a bias-controlled multiplex PCR, was used to amplify TCRbeta CDR3 regions from genomic DNA. The authors' analysis ran thus. Nucleated cell counts per sample were estimated from amplification of reference gene primers within the assay. To quantify the absolute abundance of each unique TCRbeta CDR3 rearrangement, sequence reads were collapsed and filtered. For each sample, productive Simpson clonality was calculated as the square root of Simpson's diversity index over productive rearrangements. TCRdb stores this immuneACCESS table with in-frame sequences only. Part of the clones is absent; in the studies checked, under half of the shortfall reflects unresolved V genes, and no reason is known for the rest. D and trimming come from the DNA, and the V and J calls and clone size come from that table. The sample includes roughly 300,000 clones, with just under 90% observed a single time. The ten largest clones capture roughly 1.9% of the sample.

At one collaborating source in Seattle, patients were enrolled during active infection and were followed longitudinally through the course of disease. The collaborating institutions used their own protocols to collect whole blood in K2EDTA tubes. For TCRbeta analysis, collaborator samples were shipped as frozen whole blood, as isolated PBMCs, or as DNA extracted from either sample type. Broader findings and caveats from the paper: How much clinical and demographic metadata was included differed by source and by participant, and the metadata was provided uncurated.

The V and J genes are TRBV9 and TRBJ1-1, with an unclear D gene assignment. The origin of this receptor is a woman aged 25-40 years with COVID-19, enrolled during active disease. Source material: peripheral blood. At the DNA level, the sequence is TGTGCCAGCAGCGTCGGGGTCGGGAACACTGAAGCTTTCTTT. The encoded protein is CASSVGVGNTEAFF.